The table lists the clone carrying this T cell receptor beta chain with many counts. Its target is not known. Unique molecular identifiers were incorporated into the prepared TCRbeta library. MiXCR, run by TCRdb on the PCR reads, gives a single entry per CDR3 protein. The sample yields roughly 200,000 distinct CDR3 sequences, about 11% seen once. The sample comes from a study of T-cell reconstitution after alpha-beta-depleted transplantation in children. Overall study findings and caveats: T cells produced anew were the main source of T-cell counts and diversity one year after transplant. About two months after transplant, alpha-beta T cells reportedly came from several hundred expanded graft clones. Certain patients had high TCRbeta diversity at day 60, and it came from recipient T cells and thymic progenitors that survived.

Specimen: PBMCs, collected before TCRalphabeta/CD19-depleted stem cell transplant. The receptor was derived from a child in the first two years of life with acute myeloid leukemia, due to receive a stem cell transplant.

CDR3 nucleotides: TGTGCCAGCAGTCCTATGACTAGCGGGGCGACAGATACGCAGTATTTT. Its protein is CASSPMTSGATDTQYF. V is TRBV28 and J is TRBJ2-3, with 11 bases fitting TRBD2. The V gene end was trimmed by 5 bases and the J gene end by 3 bases; junction bases not matched to a gene: 7. This CDR3 spans 16 amino acids. The V gene's germline CDR1 is MDHEN and CDR2 SYDVKM.